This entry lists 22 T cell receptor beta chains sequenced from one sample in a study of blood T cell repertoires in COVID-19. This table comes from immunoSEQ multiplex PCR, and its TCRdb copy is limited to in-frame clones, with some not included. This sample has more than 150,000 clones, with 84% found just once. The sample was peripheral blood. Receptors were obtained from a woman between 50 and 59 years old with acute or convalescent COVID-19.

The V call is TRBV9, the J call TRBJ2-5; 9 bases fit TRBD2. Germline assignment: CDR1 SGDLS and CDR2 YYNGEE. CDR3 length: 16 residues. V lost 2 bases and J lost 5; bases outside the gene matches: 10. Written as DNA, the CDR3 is TGTGCCAGCAGCGTTGGGGCTAGCGGGACGAAGGAGACCCAGTACTTC. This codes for CASSVGASGTKETQYF.

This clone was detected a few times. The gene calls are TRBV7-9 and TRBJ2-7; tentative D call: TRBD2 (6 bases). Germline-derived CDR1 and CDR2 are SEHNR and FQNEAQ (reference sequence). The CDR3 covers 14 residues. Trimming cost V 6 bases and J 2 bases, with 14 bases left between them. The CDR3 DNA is TGTGCCAGCAGTTTCGGGACTCCACCCTACGAGCAGTACTTC. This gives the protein CASSFGTPPYEQYF.

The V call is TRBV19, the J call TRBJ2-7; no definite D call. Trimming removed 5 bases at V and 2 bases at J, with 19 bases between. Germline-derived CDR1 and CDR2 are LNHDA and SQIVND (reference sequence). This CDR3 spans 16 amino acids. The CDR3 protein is CASSSRGLRVPYEQYF. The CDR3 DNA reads TGTGCCAGTAGTTCTCGAGGCCTACGAGTCCCCTACGAGCAGTACTTC.

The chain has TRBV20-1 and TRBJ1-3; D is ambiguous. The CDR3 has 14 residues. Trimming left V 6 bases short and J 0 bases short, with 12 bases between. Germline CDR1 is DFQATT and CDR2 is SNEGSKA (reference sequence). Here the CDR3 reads CSASRVSSGNTIYF. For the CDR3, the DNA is TGCAGTGCGAGTCGGGTCAGCTCTGGAAACACCATATATTTT.

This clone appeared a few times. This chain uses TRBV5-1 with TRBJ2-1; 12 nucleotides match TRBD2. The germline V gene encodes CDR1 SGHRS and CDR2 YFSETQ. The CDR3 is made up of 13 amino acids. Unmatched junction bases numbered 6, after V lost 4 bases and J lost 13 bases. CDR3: CASSMGLAGPQFF. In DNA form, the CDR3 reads TGCGCCAGCAGCATGGGACTAGCGGGTCCTCAGTTCTTC.

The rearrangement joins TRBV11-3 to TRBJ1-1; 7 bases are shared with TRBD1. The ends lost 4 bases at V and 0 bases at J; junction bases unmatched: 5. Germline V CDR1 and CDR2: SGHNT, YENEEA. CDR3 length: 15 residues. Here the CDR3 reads CASSSSGTVNTEAFF. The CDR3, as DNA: TGTGCCAGCAGCTCCTCCGGGACAGTGAACACTGAAGCTTTCTTT.

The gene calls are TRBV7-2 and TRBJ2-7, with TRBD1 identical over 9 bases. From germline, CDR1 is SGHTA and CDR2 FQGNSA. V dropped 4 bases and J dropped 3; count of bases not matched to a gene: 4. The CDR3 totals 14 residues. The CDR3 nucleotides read TGTGCCAGCAGCTCCGGGACAGGGTACTACGAGCAGTACTTC. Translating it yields CASSSGTGYYEQYF.

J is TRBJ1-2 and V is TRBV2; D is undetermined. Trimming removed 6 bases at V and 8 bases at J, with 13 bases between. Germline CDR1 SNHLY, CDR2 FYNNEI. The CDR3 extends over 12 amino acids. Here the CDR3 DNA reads TGTGCCAGCAGCGAGTCCATATTGGGCTACACCTTC. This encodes CASSESILGYTF.

CDR3 residues: CASSSAIRPYEQYF. The CDR3 coding sequence is TGTGCCAGCAGTAGCGCCATTCGCCCCTACGAGCAGTACTTC. V is TRBV28 and J is TRBJ2-7; D remains unclear. The V gene's germline CDR1 is MDHEN and CDR2 SYDVKM. The V gene lost 5 bases and the J gene lost 2 bases, with 13 bases spanning the gap. This CDR3 contains 14 residues.

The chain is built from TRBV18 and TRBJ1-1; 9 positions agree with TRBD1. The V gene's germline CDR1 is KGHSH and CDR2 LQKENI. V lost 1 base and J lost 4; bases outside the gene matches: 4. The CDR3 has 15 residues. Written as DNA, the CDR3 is TGTGCCAGCTCACCACTAGGACAGGGGCCCACTGAAGCTTTCTTT. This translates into CASSPLGQGPTEAFF.

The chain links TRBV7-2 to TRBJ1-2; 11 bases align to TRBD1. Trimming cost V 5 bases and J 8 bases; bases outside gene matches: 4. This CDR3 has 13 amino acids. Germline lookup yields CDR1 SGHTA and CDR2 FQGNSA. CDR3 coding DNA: TGTGCCAGCAGCCAGGACAGGGGGCTAGGCTACACCTTC. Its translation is CASSQDRGLGYTF.

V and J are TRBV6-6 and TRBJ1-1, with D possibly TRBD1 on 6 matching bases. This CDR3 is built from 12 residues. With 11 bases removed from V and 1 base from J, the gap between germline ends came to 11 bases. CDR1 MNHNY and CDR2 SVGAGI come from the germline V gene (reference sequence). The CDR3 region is CAGKQGNTEAFF. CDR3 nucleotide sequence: TGTGCCGGCAAACAGGGGAACACTGAAGCTTTCTTT.

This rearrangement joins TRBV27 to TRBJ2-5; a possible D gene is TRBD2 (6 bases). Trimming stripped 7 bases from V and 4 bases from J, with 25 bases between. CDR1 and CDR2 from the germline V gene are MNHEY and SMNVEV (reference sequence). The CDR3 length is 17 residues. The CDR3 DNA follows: TGTGCCAGCACCCAACGACCCTTTCCAGGGAGGCGAGAGACCCAGTACTTC. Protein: CASTQRPFPGRRETQYF.

Here the CDR3 DNA reads TGCAGTGCATCATCAGGGCATGGCTACACCTTC. This gives the protein CSASSGHGYTF. V and J are TRBV20-1 and TRBJ1-2; a possible D gene is TRBD1 (5 bases). The germline gives CDR1 DFQATT, CDR2 SNEGSKA (reference sequence). The V gene lost 6 bases and the J gene lost 6 bases, with 11 bases spanning the gap. The CDR3 consists of 11 residues.

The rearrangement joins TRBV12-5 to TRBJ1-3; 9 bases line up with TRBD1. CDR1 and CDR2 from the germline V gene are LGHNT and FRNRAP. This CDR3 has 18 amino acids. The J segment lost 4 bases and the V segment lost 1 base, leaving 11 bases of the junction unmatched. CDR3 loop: CASGLALNPGTGGNTIYF. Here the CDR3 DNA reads TGTGCTAGTGGTTTGGCGTTAAACCCGGGGACAGGGGGAAACACCATATATTTT.

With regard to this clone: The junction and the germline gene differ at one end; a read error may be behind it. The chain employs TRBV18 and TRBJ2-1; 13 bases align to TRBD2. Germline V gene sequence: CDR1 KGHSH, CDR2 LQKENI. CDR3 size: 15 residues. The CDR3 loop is CASSPLAGGFNEQFF. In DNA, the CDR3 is TGTGCCAGCTCGCCACTAGCGGGAGGGTTCAATGAGCAGTTCTTC.

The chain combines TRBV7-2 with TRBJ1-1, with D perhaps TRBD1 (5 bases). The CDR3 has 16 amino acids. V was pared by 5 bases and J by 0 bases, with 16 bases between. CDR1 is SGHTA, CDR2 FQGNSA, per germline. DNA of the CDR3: TGTGCCAGCAGCCTACACTCGACAGTGATGAACACTGAAGCTTTCTTT. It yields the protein CASSLHSTVMNTEAFF.

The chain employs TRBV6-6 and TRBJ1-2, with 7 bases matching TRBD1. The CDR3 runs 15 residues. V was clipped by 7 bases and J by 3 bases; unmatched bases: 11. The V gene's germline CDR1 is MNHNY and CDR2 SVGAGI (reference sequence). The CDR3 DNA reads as TGTGCCAGCACCTGGAAGGGGGCGCGGGACTATGGCTACACCTTC. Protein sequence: CASTWKGARDYGYTF.

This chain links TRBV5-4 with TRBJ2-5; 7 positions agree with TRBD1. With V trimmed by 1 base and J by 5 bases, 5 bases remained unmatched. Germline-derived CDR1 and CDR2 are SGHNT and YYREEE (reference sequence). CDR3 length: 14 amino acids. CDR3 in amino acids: CASSLKGAVETQYF. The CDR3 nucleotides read TGTGCCAGCAGCTTGAAGGGGGCGGTGGAGACCCAGTACTTC.

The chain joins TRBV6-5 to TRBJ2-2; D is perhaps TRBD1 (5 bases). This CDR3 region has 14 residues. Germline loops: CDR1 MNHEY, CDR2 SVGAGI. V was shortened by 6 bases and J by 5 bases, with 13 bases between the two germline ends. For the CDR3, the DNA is TGTGCCAGCAGCCCCGGGCAGGGTACCGGGGAGCTGTTTTTT. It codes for CASSPGQGTGELFF.

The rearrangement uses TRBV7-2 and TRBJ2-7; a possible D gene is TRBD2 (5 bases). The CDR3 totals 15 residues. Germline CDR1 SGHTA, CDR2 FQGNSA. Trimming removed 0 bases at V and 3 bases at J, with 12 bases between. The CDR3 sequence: CASSLAGEEHYEQYF. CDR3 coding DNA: TGTGCCAGCAGCTTAGCGGGAGAAGAGCACTACGAGCAGTACTTC. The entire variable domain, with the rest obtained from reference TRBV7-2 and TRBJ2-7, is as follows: GAGVSQSPSNKVTEKGKDVELRCDPISGHTALYWYRQSLGQGLEFLIYFQGNSAPDKSGLPSDRFSAERTGGSVSTLTIQRTQQEDSAVYLCASSLAGEEHYEQYFGPGTRLTVT.

CDR3: CASSLHRGSPLHF. CDR3 coding DNA: TGTGCCAGCAGCCTCCACCGGGGTTCACCCCTCCACTTT. This chain joins TRBV11-3 and TRBJ1-6; no reliable D call. Germline CDR1 reads SGHNT; CDR2 reads YENEEA. V lost 5 bases to trimming and J lost 9 bases, with 11 bases between them. This CDR3 spans 13 amino acids. Full variable domain (outside the CDR3, taken from reference TRBV11-3 and TRBJ1-6): EAGVVQSPRYKIIEKKQPVAFWCNPISGHNTLYWYLQNLGQGPELLIRYENEEAVDDSQLPKDRFSAERLKGVDSTLKIQPAELGDSAVYLCASSLHRGSPLHFGNGTRLTVT.